Below, 20 T cell receptor beta chains from the same sample are listed, as sequenced in a study of cytomegalovirus exposure and HLA in healthy donors. Use of 60 Vbeta and 13 Jbeta primers characterized the PCR. Assay: immunoSEQ multiplex PCR; the TCRdb copy retains only in-frame clones and omits some. Counted here are 100,000 to 150,000 clones, around 78% occurring once; the ten biggest clones make up about 1.8%. The sequenced sample was PBMCs. The source is a woman between 50 and 59 years old in good health and CMV-seronegative.

This chain joins TRBV19 and TRBJ2-1; 11 bases are shared with TRBD2. Germline V lookup: CDR1 LNHDA, CDR2 SQIVND (reference sequence). Losses at the gene ends were 5 bases for V and 1 base for J; bases not matched to a gene: 16. CDR3 length: 20 residues. The CDR3 loop reads CASSSPGGSGRVLSYNEQFF. In DNA form, the CDR3 reads TGTGCCAGTAGTTCTCCGGGAGGTAGCGGGAGGGTACTTTCCTACAATGAGCAGTTCTTC.

CDR3 in DNA: TGTGCCATCAGTGATAGGGGAACGCTTGAAGCTTTCTTT. Protein sequence: CAISDRGTLEAFF. The J gene is TRBJ1-1, the V gene TRBV10-3; D perhaps matches TRBD1 (5 bases). Per the germline V gene, CDR1 is ENHRY and CDR2 is SYGVKD. This CDR3 has 13 residues. V lost 3 bases to trimming and J lost 7 bases, with 12 bases between them.

The CDR3 nucleotides are TGCGCCAGCAGACAGGGGGCGGTTACTGAAGCTTTCTTT. Its translation: CASRQGAVTEAFF. The chain carries TRBV5-1 and TRBJ1-1; TRBD1 matches at 9 bases. Unmatched junction bases numbered 4, after V lost 5 bases and J lost 5 bases. Germline V gene lookup returns CDR1 SGHRS and CDR2 YFSETQ. The CDR3 has 13 residues.

The sample holds a few counts of this clone. V gene TRBV10-3 combines with J gene TRBJ1-3; D gene uncertain. The CDR3 runs 16 residues. Germline CDR1 ENHRY, CDR2 SYGVKD. V was clipped by 1 base and J by 0 bases, with 10 bases between them. CDR3 bases: TGTGCCATCAGTGAGTACGAGGCTTACTCTGGAAACACCATATATTTT. Translated, it gives CAISEYEAYSGNTIYF.

The chain uses TRBV29-1 and TRBJ1-1; 7 bases line up with TRBD1. Trimming at V came to 4 bases and at J to 5 bases, leaving 7 bases not matched to a gene. CDR3 length: 13 amino acids. Germline V gene sequence: CDR1 SQVTM, CDR2 ANQGSEA. The CDR3 spells CSVARTGETEAFF. The CDR3 nucleotides read TGCAGCGTTGCCAGGACAGGAGAAACTGAAGCTTTCTTT.

This clone turned up a few times. The rearrangement links TRBV9 to TRBJ1-1; D is possibly TRBD1 (5 bases). The CDR3 has 14 residues. Germline-derived CDR1 and CDR2 are SGDLS and YYNGEE. Trimming took 3 bases from V and 0 from J, leaving 9 bases between them. The CDR3 here is CASSEGLMNTEAFF. The CDR3 DNA sequence: TGTGCCAGCAGCGAGGGGTTAATGAACACTGAAGCTTTCTTT.

V gene TRBV7-2 combines with J gene TRBJ1-2; D ambiguous. The CDR3 sequence is 12 residues long. Germline values: CDR1 SGHTA, CDR2 FQGNSA. V lost 4 bases, J lost 1 base, and 4 bases lay in between. The CDR3 loop reads CASSSVNYGYTF. The CDR3 DNA reads as TGTGCCAGCAGCTCGGTTAACTATGGCTACACCTTC. Using reference TRBV7-2 and TRBJ1-2 for the parts outside the CDR3, the full variable domain is GAGVSQSPSNKVTEKGKDVELRCDPISGHTALYWYRQSLGQGLEFLIYFQGNSAPDKSGLPSDRFSAERTGGSVSTLTIQRTQQEDSAVYLCASSSVNYGYTFGSGTRLTVV.

CDR3 sequence: CASSPRTARTGELFF. The CDR3 DNA reads TGTGCCAGCAGCCCACGGACAGCTAGGACCGGGGAGCTGTTTTTT. The V and J genes are TRBV9 and TRBJ2-2, with D possibly TRBD1 on 6 matching bases. V was trimmed by 4 bases and J by 5 bases, leaving 15 bases between them. Germline lookup yields CDR1 SGDLS and CDR2 YYNGEE. This CDR3 region has 15 residues.

This rearrangement joins TRBV5-1 to TRBJ1-1; D may be TRBD1 (6 bases). Germline CDR1 SGHRS, CDR2 YFSETQ. The ends were cut back, 5 bases at V and 3 bases at J, with 14 bases in the middle. This CDR3 spans 14 amino acids. Here the CDR3 DNA reads TGCGCCAGCAGAAGGACAGACCGGGACACTGAAGCTTTCTTT. Translating gives CASRRTDRDTEAFF.

In this sample, this clone turned up a few times. The V and J genes are TRBV29-1 and TRBJ2-2, with D perhaps TRBD1 (6 bases). CDR1 SQVTM and CDR2 ANQGSEA come from the germline V gene. The CDR3 loop spans 14 amino acids. Trimming shortened V by 7 bases and J by 0 bases, and 12 bases separated the two germline ends. CDR3 in amino acids: CSAARGTNTGELFF. The CDR3 nucleotides read TGCAGCGCCGCAAGGGGGACGAACACCGGGGAGCTGTTTTTT.

CDR3 in amino acids: CASSPGTANNQPQHF. CDR3 DNA sequence: TGTGCCAGCAGCCCAGGGACAGCCAATAATCAGCCCCAGCATTTT. This chain connects TRBV7-9 to TRBJ1-5, with 7 bases matching TRBD1. Germline CDR1 is SEHNR and CDR2 is FQNEAQ (reference sequence). CDR3 size: 15 residues. V shed 5 bases, J shed 4 bases, and the junction held 8 bases outside the gene matches.

The genes are TRBV29-1 and TRBJ2-5, with 10 bases lining up with TRBD2. V shed 4 bases and J 10 bases; nucleotides not matched to a gene: 9. CDR1 is SQVTM and CDR2 is ANQGSEA in the germline V gene. This CDR3 contains 13 residues. This CDR3 is CSVGASGGGDQYF. The CDR3 coding sequence is TGCAGCGTTGGAGCTAGCGGGGGAGGGGACCAGTACTTC. Drawing the rest from reference TRBV29-1 and TRBJ2-5, the complete variable domain is SAVISQKPSRDICQRGTSLTIQCQVDSQVTMMFWYRQQPGQSLTLIATANQGSEATYESGFVIDKFPISRPNLTFSTLTVSNMSPEDSSIYLCSVGASGGGDQYFGPGTRLLVL.

CDR3 nucleotides: TGTGCCAGGCCGCTGACAGGGGGTGGTTACGAGCAGTACGTC. The encoded protein is CARPLTGGGYEQYV. The chain employs TRBV2 and TRBJ2-7; 9 nucleotides line up with TRBD1. CDR1 is SNHLY, CDR2 FYNNEI, per germline. V shed 9 bases and J 4 bases; nucleotides not matched to a gene: 10. This CDR3 has 14 amino acids.

The chain combines TRBV5-1 with TRBJ2-7, with 9 bases aligning to TRBD1. V trimming: 3 bases; J trimming: 1 base; junction bases outside the gene matches: 5. CDR3 size: 15 residues. Per germline, CDR1 SGHRS and CDR2 YFSETQ. CDR3 nucleotides: TGCGCCAGCAGCTCGGGACAGGGATTATCCTACGAGCAGTACGTC. Protein sequence: CASSSGQGLSYEQYV.

The V gene is TRBV6-5, the J gene TRBJ2-7; D perhaps matches TRBD2 (6 bases). CDR3 size: 15 residues. Germline CDR1 and CDR2: MNHEY and SVGAGI. V lost 5 bases and J 4 bases, leaving 18 bases between the germline ends. This CDR3 reads CASSPAGGRAYEQYV. CDR3 DNA sequence: TGTGCCAGCAGTCCTGCCGGAGGGAGAGCTTACGAGCAGTACGTC.

This clone turned up a few times. The V call is TRBV4-3, the J call TRBJ2-1; no clear D gene. V was trimmed by 0 bases and J by 15 bases, leaving 15 bases between them. The CDR3 sequence is 13 residues long. CDR1 LGHNA and CDR2 YSLEER come from the germline V gene. The CDR3 is CASSQDGSRAWFF. The CDR3 nucleotides are TGCGCCAGCAGCCAAGATGGTAGCCGTGCTTGGTTCTTC.

This clone was counted a single time. This rearrangement joins TRBV5-1 to TRBJ2-3, with D tentatively TRBD1 (6 bases). This CDR3 contains 15 residues. V was pared by 7 bases and J by 3 bases, with 18 bases between. Germline V gene data show CDR1 as SGHRS and CDR2 as YFSETQ. The CDR3 DNA reads TGCGCCAGCCAAGAACAGGGTCCGGAGACAGATACGCAGTATTTT. Amino acid sequence: CASQEQGPETDTQYF.

The V call is TRBV7-2, the J call TRBJ2-3; no clear D. This CDR3 has 13 residues. Per the germline V gene, CDR1 is SGHTA and CDR2 is FQGNSA. V was shortened by 3 bases and J by 3 bases, with 7 bases between the two germline ends. This chain's CDR3 is CASSFQATDTQYF. CDR3 coding DNA: TGTGCCAGCAGCTTTCAAGCAACAGATACGCAGTATTTT.

The chain has TRBV7-3 and TRBJ2-5; possibly TRBD1 for D (7 bases). Per germline, CDR1 SGHTA and CDR2 FQGTGA. The CDR3 contains 13 residues. Trimming took 5 bases from V and 4 from J, leaving 11 bases between them. The DNA for the CDR3 is TGTGCCAGCAGCCAGGGGGGCCCAGAGACCCAGTACTTC. Translation: CASSQGGPETQYF. Using reference TRBV7-3 and TRBJ2-5 for the parts outside the CDR3, the full variable domain is GAGVSQTPSNKVTEKGKYVELRCDPISGHTALYWYRQSLGQGPEFLIYFQGTGAADDSGLPNDRFFAVRPEGSVSTLKIQRTERGDSAVYLCASSQGGPETQYFGPGTRLLVL.

The V and J genes are TRBV7-9 and TRBJ2-6, with 8 positions matching TRBD1. The length of the CDR3 is 18 residues. With 0 bases clipped from V and 1 base from J, the junction kept 5 bases outside the gene matches. Germline V gene sequence: CDR1 SEHNR, CDR2 FQNEAQ (reference sequence). The DNA for the CDR3 is TGTGCCAGCAGCTTAGCCGACAGGGGAAGGTCTGGGGCCAACGTCCTGACTTTC. Protein: CASSLADRGRSGANVLTF.